What follows are 21 T cell receptor beta chains derived from one specimen sequenced in a study of blood T cells in healthy people across ages (dated by TCRdb to the mid-2010s). The library was produced with 5' RACE. Sequencing used an Illumina HiSeq 2500. The second PCR ran for roughly 6 to 11 cycles and used a J-beta primer mix along with a sample-barcoded 5' primer. Clones were called with MiXCR by TCRdb after fastp trimmed the public reads at Q25, and only in-frame beta chains were retained. Identical CDR3 proteins give one entry, which carries the most common genes and DNA. The sample records 1.5 million to 2 million distinct CDR3 sequences, around half of which are singletons. The leading ten clones occupy approximately 2.1% of the sample. The sequenced sample consisted of blood. The receptors shown here come from a woman in her 40s in good health.

For the CDR3, the DNA is TGTGCCAGCATTCGCGGGGGGCAGTTCTTC. This gives the protein CASIRGGQFF. V gene TRBV7-3 combines with J gene TRBJ2-1, with 7 bases fitting TRBD2. The germline gives CDR1 SGHTA, CDR2 FQGTGA. The CDR3 is 10 residues long. J gave up 12 bases and V 7 bases, and 3 bases lay outside the gene matches. Looking up the rest from reference TRBV7-3 and TRBJ2-1 gives the full variable domain: GAGVSQTPSNKVTEKGKYVELRCDPISGHTALYWYRQSLGQGPEFLIYFQGTGAADDSGLPNDRFFAVRPEGSVSTLKIQRTERGDSAVYLCASIRGGQFFGPGTRLTVL.

V usage is TRBV20-1 and J usage is TRBJ2-7; D not resolved. Per germline, CDR1 DFQATT and CDR2 SNEGSKA (reference sequence). This CDR3 comprises 13 residues. Trimming cost V 3 bases and J 2 bases, with 11 bases left between them. CDR3 sequence: CSASSYKAYEQYF. CDR3 in DNA: TGCAGTGCTAGTAGCTACAAAGCCTACGAGCAGTACTTC.

This chain joins TRBV20-1 and TRBJ1-5; D may be TRBD1 (5 bases). The V end was cut by 0 bases, the J end by 3 bases, with 9 bases between. The CDR3 is 14 amino acids. Germline CDR1 DFQATT, CDR2 SNEGSKA (reference sequence). The CDR3 loop reads CSARDHGHNQPQHF. The CDR3 DNA reads as TGCAGTGCTAGAGATCACGGACACAATCAGCCCCAGCATTTT.

The chain joins TRBV12-3 or TRBV12-4 to TRBJ2-7; D gene ambiguous. The CDR3 consists of 13 residues. The V and J ends lost 10 bases and 6 bases respectively, with 19 bases between them. The CDR3 DNA reads as TGTGCCATCCCACGGGCCCGAGATTGCGAGCAGTACTTC. It translates to CAIPRARDCEQYF.

The table lists this clonotype with a few counts. The chain recombines TRBV10-3 with TRBJ2-7; 8 bases are shared with TRBD2. This CDR3 spans 14 amino acids. The V gene end was trimmed by 6 bases and the J gene end by 1 base; junction bases not matched to a gene: 5. Germline V gives CDR1 ENHRY, CDR2 SYGVKD. The CDR3 here is CAISCGGNSYEQYF. CDR3 nucleotide sequence: TGTGCCATCAGCTGCGGGGGGAATTCCTACGAGCAGTACTTC.

This clonotype was seen once. This rearrangement joins TRBV10-3 to TRBJ2-1, with unresolved D. CDR1 is ENHRY, CDR2 SYGVKD, per germline. The CDR3 consists of 13 residues. The V gene lost 1 base and the J gene lost 13 bases, with 14 bases spanning the gap. The CDR3 loop reads CAISELGAETQFF. As DNA, the CDR3 is TGTGCCATCAGTGAGTTGGGCGCGGAGACCCAGTTCTTC.

This clonotype was seen only a few times. This sequence joins TRBV9 and TRBJ1-2; 7 bases line up with TRBD1. Per the germline V gene, CDR1 is SGDLS and CDR2 is YYNGEE. The CDR3 runs 15 residues. V lost 4 bases and J lost 1; bases outside the gene matches: 7. CDR3 amino acids: CASSTSGDSNYGYTF. CDR3 nucleotides: TGTGCCAGCAGCACCTCAGGGGACAGTAACTATGGCTACACCTTC.

This chain joins TRBV4-2 and TRBJ2-1; 11 bases align to TRBD1. The CDR3 sequence is 17 residues long. CDR1 and CDR2 from the germline V gene are LGHNA and YNFKEQ. With V trimmed by 2 bases and J by 3 bases, 6 bases remained unmatched. The CDR3 protein is CASSQPSGTGGYNEQFF. The CDR3 DNA reads TGTGCCAGCAGCCAACCTTCCGGGACAGGGGGCTACAATGAGCAGTTCTTC.

This chain joins TRBV29-1 and TRBJ2-1; TRBD2 agrees at 8 bases. V trimming: 3 bases; J trimming: 3 bases; junction bases outside the gene matches: 4. CDR3 length: 14 amino acids. From germline, CDR1 is SQVTM and CDR2 ANQGSEA. CDR3 sequence (DNA): TGCAGCGTTGATACGGCGGGGGGCTACAATGAGCAGTTCTTC. Translating it yields CSVDTAGGYNEQFF.

As to this clonotype: The conserved closing phenylalanine or tryptophan is absent in this CDR3, likely reflecting a read error. The DNA is omitted, as the CDR3 cannot be located on it reliably, and the CDR3 follows TCRdb's listing. This chain connects TRBV28 to TRBJ2-5. With termini counted, the CDR3 has 16 amino acids. Germline V lookup: CDR1 MDHEN, CDR2 SYDVKM. The CDR3 loop is CASSARSLVGGYTFGS.

V is TRBV7-3 and J is TRBJ2-3; possible D gene TRBD2, 5 bases. CDR1 is SGHTA and CDR2 is FQGTGA in the germline V gene. This CDR3 is 15 amino acids long. V lost 4 bases, J lost 1 base, and 12 bases lay in between. The DNA of the CDR3 is TGTGCCAGCAGCTCTCGAGGGATCGGCACAGATACGCAGTATTTT. Encoded protein: CASSSRGIGTDTQYF.

Turning to this clonotype: A much larger clone is a single base away; this may be a read error. The J gene is TRBJ2-7, the V gene TRBV12-3 or TRBV12-4; maybe TRBD1 (5 bases). This CDR3 has 15 amino acids. This CDR3 reads CVSSPRQGSTYEQYF. The CDR3, as DNA: TGTGTCAGCAGCCCACGGCAGGGATCTACCTACGAGCAGTACTTC.

In this sample, this clonotype turned up many times. CDR3 sequence reads: CASSYSGTGDEEQYF. Here the CDR3 DNA reads TGTGCCAGCAGTTACTCGGGGACAGGGGATGAAGAGCAGTACTTC. The chain combines TRBV6-5 with TRBJ2-7, with 10 bases identical to TRBD1. V was clipped by 0 bases and J by 7 bases; unmatched bases: 6. CDR1 and CDR2 from the germline V gene are MNHEY and SVGAGI. This CDR3 is 15 amino acids long.

This chain uses TRBV12-3 or TRBV12-4 with TRBJ2-7, with D perhaps assigned TRBD1 or TRBD2 (7 bases each). V was cut by 7 bases and J by 5 bases, with 15 bases left in between. The CDR3 has 13 residues. CDR3 protein: CASNIQGRDEQYF. CDR3 nucleotide sequence: TGTGCCAGCAATATACAGGGGAGGGACGAGCAGTACTTC.

V and J are TRBV6-1 and TRBJ1-2; D is uncertain. V lost 6 bases and J lost 5, with 16 bases in between. CDR3 length equals 14 residues. The V gene's germline CDR1 is MNHNS and CDR2 SASEGT. The CDR3 sequence is CASSRTQDLYGYTF. The DNA for the CDR3 is TGTGCCAGCAGCCGAACCCAGGATTTATATGGCTACACCTTC.

The V call is TRBV20-1, the J call TRBJ2-4; unclear D gene. CDR1 DFQATT and CDR2 SNEGSKA come from the germline V gene (reference sequence). Trimming took 0 bases from V and 1 from J, leaving 10 bases between them. The CDR3 extends over 15 amino acids. The DNA for the CDR3 is TGCAGTGCTAGAGATCCGGGTGCGGCCAAAAACATTCAGTACTTC. Translating gives CSARDPGAAKNIQYF.

This clonotype was recorded a few times. The chain uses TRBV24-1 and TRBJ2-6; unclear D gene. Trimming stripped 5 bases from V and 0 bases from J, with 7 bases between. The CDR3 runs 15 residues. Germline V lookup: CDR1 KGHDR, CDR2 SFDVKD. The CDR3 DNA is TGTGCCACCAGTGGGGAAGCCTCTGGGGCCAACGTCCTGACTTTC. Its translation is CATSGEASGANVLTF.

V is TRBV7-9 and J is TRBJ2-5, with TRBD2 as a possible D gene (5 bases). Gene TRBJ2-7 matches the end of the DNA better, so the J call may be wrong. Germline V lookup: CDR1 SEHNR, CDR2 FQNEAQ (reference sequence). CDR3 length equals 11 residues. For the CDR3, the DNA is TGTGCCAGCGGGGAGTCCTACGAGCAGTACTTC. Translated: CASGESYEQYF.

The rearrangement joins TRBV5-1 to TRBJ2-5; 8 bases are shared with TRBD1. CDR3 length: 16 residues. Per germline, CDR1 SGHRS and CDR2 YFSETQ. V lost 0 bases, J lost 3 bases, and 7 bases stayed unmatched. The CDR3 loop reads CASSLAGQGWEETQYF. The CDR3, as DNA: TGCGCCAGCAGCTTGGCAGGACAGGGCTGGGAAGAGACCCAGTACTTC.

This chain joins TRBV29-1 and TRBJ2-1; 7 bases match TRBD1. The CDR3 runs to 11 residues. V shed 8 bases and J 6 bases; nucleotides not matched to a gene: 4. Germline values: CDR1 SQVTM, CDR2 ANQGSEA. CDR3 DNA: TGCAGCACAGGGGTGGGCAATGAGCAGTTCTTC. Its protein is CSTGVGNEQFF.

The chain carries TRBV18 and TRBJ2-1, with TRBD2 matching 7 bases. CDR3 length: 18 residues. The V gene's germline CDR1 is KGHSH and CDR2 LQKENI. J lost 0 bases, V lost 3 bases, and 11 bases had no gene match. The DNA for the CDR3 is TGTGCCAGCTCACCGGCTAGCGGAGATCCTAGCTCCTACAATGAGCAGTTCTTC. Protein product: CASSPASGDPSSYNEQFF.